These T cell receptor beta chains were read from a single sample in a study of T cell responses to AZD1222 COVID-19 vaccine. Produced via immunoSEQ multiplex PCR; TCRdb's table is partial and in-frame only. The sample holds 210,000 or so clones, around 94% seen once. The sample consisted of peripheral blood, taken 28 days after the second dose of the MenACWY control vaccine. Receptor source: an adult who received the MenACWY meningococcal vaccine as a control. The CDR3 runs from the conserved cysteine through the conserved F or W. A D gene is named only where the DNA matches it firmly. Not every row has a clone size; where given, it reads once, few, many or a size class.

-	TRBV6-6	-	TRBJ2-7	TGTGCCAGCAGTGCGGACGACGGGCAGTACTTC	CASSADDGQYF
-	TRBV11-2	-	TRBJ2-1	TGTGCCAGCAGCTTAGATCTCTGGTCCCGGGGGAATGAGCAGTTCTTC	CASSLDLWSRGNEQFF
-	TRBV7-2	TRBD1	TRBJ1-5	TGTGCCAGCAGCTTAGGACAGGGAGGTCGGCCCCAGCATTTT	CASSLGQGGRPQHF
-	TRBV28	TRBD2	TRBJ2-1	TGTGCCAGCAGTTTCATCGGCCGGACTAGCGGGAGGGGGTCCTACAATGAGCAGTTCTTC	CASSFIGRTSGRGSYNEQFF
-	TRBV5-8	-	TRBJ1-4	TGTGCCAGCAGCCGCAGCTTAACGGGGGAAAAACTGTTTTTT	CASSRSLTGEKLFF
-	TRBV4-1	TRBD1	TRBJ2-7	TGCGCCAGCAGCCAAGTAACAGGGGACTCCTACGAGCAGTACTTC	CASSQVTGDSYEQYF
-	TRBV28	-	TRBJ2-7	TGTGCCAGCACCCTGGGGGAGTCCTACGAGCAGTACTTC	CASTLGESYEQYF
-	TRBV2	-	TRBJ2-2	TGTGCCAGGGGGGCGGGGCCCGGCGAAGGGTCCGGGGAGCTGTTTTTT	CARGAGPGEGSGELFF
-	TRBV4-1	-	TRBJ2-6	TGCGCCAGCAGCCAAGATTCTCCGGGGCCGGGTTCCGGGGCCAACGTCCTGACTTTC	CASSQDSPGPGSGANVLTF
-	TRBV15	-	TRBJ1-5	TGTGCCACCAGCAGAGATCCAGGGCCAGGTCAGCCCCAGCATTTT	CATSRDPGPGQPQHF
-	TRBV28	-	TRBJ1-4	TGTGCCAGCAGTCTCCCGTGGGGTACTAATGAAAAACTGTTTTTT	CASSLPWGTNEKLFF
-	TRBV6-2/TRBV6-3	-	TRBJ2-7	TGTGCCAGCAGTTACTCTACAGGAGTAGTTCACGAGCAGTACTTC	CASSYSTGVVHEQYF
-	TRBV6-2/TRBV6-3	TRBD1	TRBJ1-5	TGTGCCAGCAGTTGGACAGGGGGCAGGCAGCCCCAGCATTTT	CASSWTGGRQPQHF
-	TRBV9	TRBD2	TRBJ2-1	TGTGCCAGCAGCACCCCCATTGGCGGGAGCTCCTACAATGAGCAGTTCTTC	CASSTPIGGSSYNEQFF
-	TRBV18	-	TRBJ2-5	TGTGCCAGCTCACGAATAGGGGGATCAGGAGAGACCCAGTACTTC	CASSRIGGSGETQYF
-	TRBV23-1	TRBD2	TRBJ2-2	TGCGCCAGCAGTCAATCACTGGCTAGCGGGAACACCGGGGAGCTGTTTTTT	CASSQSLASGNTGELFF
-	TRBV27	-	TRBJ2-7	TGTGCCAGCAGTCCTTCGTTGGGAACCCACAGGTACTTC	CASSPSLGTHRYF
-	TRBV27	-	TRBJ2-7	TGTGCCAGCAGTTTATCCCCTCAGCGGAGGGACTCCTACGAGCAGTACTTC	CASSLSPQRRDSYEQYF
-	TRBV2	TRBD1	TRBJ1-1	TGTGCCAACCAGGGACAGGGAGGGACTGAAGCTTTCTTT	CANQGQGGTEAFF
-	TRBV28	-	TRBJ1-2	TGTGCCAGCAGTTCGGGGGACAACTATGGCTACACCTTC	CASSSGDNYGYTF
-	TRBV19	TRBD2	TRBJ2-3	TGTGCCAGTACCCACCCGGGGGGATGGCCAGATACGCAGTATTTT	CASTHPGGWPDTQYF
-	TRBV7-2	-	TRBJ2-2	TGTGCCAGCAGCTCCATTGTGAACACCGGGGAGCTGTTTTTT	CASSSIVNTGELFF
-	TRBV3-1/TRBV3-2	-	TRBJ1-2	TGTGCCAGCAGCCAAGAGACTGATTATGGCTACACCTTC	CASSQETDYGYTF
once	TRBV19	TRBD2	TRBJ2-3	TGTGCCAGTACCGTGACTAGCGGGAGGGCGGATACGCAGTATTTT	CASTVTSGRADTQYF
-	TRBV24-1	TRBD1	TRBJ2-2	TGTGCCACCAGTGATTTGGGACAGGGGAACACCGGGGAGCTGTTTTTT	CATSDLGQGNTGELFF
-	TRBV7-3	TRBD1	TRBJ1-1	TGTGCCAGCAGTCCACAGGGGGGCACTGAAGCTTTCTTT	CASSPQGGTEAFF
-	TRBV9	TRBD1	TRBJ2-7	TGTGCCAGCAGCGTATCCGCGCAGGGGGCCTACGAGCAGTACTTC	CASSVSAQGAYEQYF